The 3 T cell receptor beta chains reported below all come from one sample, sequenced in a study of cytomegalovirus exposure and HLA in healthy donors. PCR used 60 Vbeta primers and 13 Jbeta primers. Profiling relied on immunoSEQ multiplex PCR, and the TCRdb table lists in-frame clones only, not all of them. The sample yields under 110,000 clones, about 81% seen once. The material sequenced was PBMCs. Every receptor here comes from a male donor in good health and CMV-seropositive.

The rearrangement joins TRBV5-6 to TRBJ2-3, with 11 positions matching TRBD2. Germline V gene data show CDR1 as SGHDT and CDR2 as YYEEEE. This CDR3 has 15 residues. The V and J ends lost 4 bases and 6 bases, in that order; junction bases with no gene match: 7. The CDR3 loop is CASSLAGGLVDTQYF. The DNA for the CDR3 is TGTGCCAGCAGCCTAGCGGGGGGTCTCGTCGATACGCAGTATTTT.

V gene TRBV7-3 combines with J gene TRBJ2-2; D uncertain. V was pared by 2 bases and J by 4 bases, with 8 bases between. Germline V gene lookup returns CDR1 SGHTA and CDR2 FQGTGA. The CDR3 runs to 14 residues. The chain's CDR3 is CASSLEAATGELFF. The DNA of the CDR3 is TGTGCCAGCAGCTTAGAGGCGGCCACCGGGGAGCTGTTTTTT. The full variable domain, completed using reference TRBV7-3 and TRBJ2-2, is GAGVSQTPSNKVTEKGKYVELRCDPISGHTALYWYRQSLGQGPEFLIYFQGTGAADDSGLPNDRFFAVRPEGSVSTLKIQRTERGDSAVYLCASSLEAATGELFFGEGSRLTVL.

The chain uses TRBV19 and TRBJ1-2, with D perhaps matching TRBD1 (5 bases). The CDR3 consists of 13 residues. Germline assignment: CDR1 LNHDA and CDR2 SQIVND (reference sequence). V dropped 6 bases and J dropped 5 bases, with 13 bases sitting between them. CDR3 loop: CASSLRGDYGYTF. CDR3 coding DNA: TGTGCCAGTAGCCTCCGGGGGGATTATGGCTACACCTTC.